What follows are 2 T cell receptor beta chains derived from one specimen sequenced in a study of CD8+CD57+ T cells in acquired aplastic anemia (dated by TCRdb to the late 2010s). The sample was run on an Illumina HiSeq 2000. Genomic DNA served as template for TCR beta VDJ combination and CDR3 sequence profiling. TCRdb reprocessing: public reads trimmed at Q25 with fastp, clones called with MiXCR, in-frame beta chains kept. Every CDR3 protein is listed once, alongside the most common genes and DNA of its rows. This sample gives hundreds of thousands of distinct CDR3 sequences in total; around 72% of them show up just once. 4% of the sample is taken by the ten largest. What was sequenced was sorted CD4+, CD8+, or CD8+CD57+ T cells (not recorded which) from PBMCs. The receptors here all came from a human donor in good health, serving as a control.

In regard to this clonotype: An end of the junction differs from the germline gene, which may be a read error. The chain carries TRBV5-1 and TRBJ1-2, with unresolved D. The CDR3 spans 13 residues. CDR1 SGHRS and CDR2 YFSETQ come from the germline V gene. CDR3 in amino acids: CASSLGDKVGYTF. The CDR3 DNA sequence: TGTGCCAGCAGCTTAGGCGACAAGGTTGGCTACACCTTC.

This clonotype was seen more than once but under ten times. J is TRBJ1-2 and V is TRBV4-2; 7 positions agree with TRBD1. This CDR3 has 15 residues. V trimming: 3 bases; J trimming: 2 bases; junction bases outside the gene matches: 6. Germline loops: CDR1 LGHNA, CDR2 YNFKEQ. As DNA, the CDR3 is TGTGCCAGCAGCCAGGACAGGAATGGAAACTATGGCTACACCTTC. As protein: CASSQDRNGNYGYTF.